The 28 T cell receptor beta chains given below trace back to one sample, sequenced in a study of control samples from healthy donors and cancer patients. The assay was immunoSEQ multiplex PCR, and TCRdb's table has in-frame clones only and misses some. This table holds 200,000 or so clones, 90% to 95% found once. Specimen: blood. These receptors originate from a man aged 45-65 years in good health.

This chain joins TRBV5-1 and TRBJ1-2, with 12 positions matching TRBD1. The CDR3 extends over 16 amino acids. J lost 7 bases, V lost 3 bases, and 10 bases had no gene match. The V gene's germline CDR1 is SGHRS and CDR2 YFSETQ. CDR3 in amino acids: CASSSPGTGGAGGYTF. DNA of the CDR3: TGCGCCAGCAGCTCCCCCGGGACAGGGGGCGCGGGTGGCTACACCTTC.

V gene TRBV7-9 combines with J gene TRBJ1-6; no clear D. The V gene lost 2 bases and the J gene lost 5 bases, with 10 bases spanning the gap. The CDR3 runs 15 residues. Germline V gene data show CDR1 as SEHNR and CDR2 as FQNEAQ (reference sequence). The CDR3, as DNA: TGTGCCAGCAGCTTATTGGGAGAGGATAATTCACCCCTCCACTTT. This encodes CASSLLGEDNSPLHF.

The chain couples TRBV27 to TRBJ1-1; D remains ambiguous. Trimming shortened V by 5 bases and J by 9 bases, and 16 bases separated the two germline ends. The length of the CDR3 is 13 residues. Per the germline V gene, CDR1 is MNHEY and CDR2 is SMNVEV (reference sequence). For the CDR3, the DNA is TGTGCCAGCAGTCAAGATCCCCGGCGGAAAGCTTTCTTT. This sequence encodes CASSQDPRRKAFF.

The gene calls are TRBV5-4 and TRBJ1-2, with 9 bases matching TRBD1. The V and J ends lost 2 bases and 4 bases, in that order; junction bases with no gene match: 6. The CDR3 runs to 15 residues. Germline values: CDR1 SGHNT, CDR2 YYREEE (reference sequence). The CDR3 nucleotides are TGTGCCAGCAGCTTCCCCGGGACAGGGTTCTATGGCTACACCTTC. It specifies CASSFPGTGFYGYTF.

The genes are TRBV28 and TRBJ1-5, with D possibly matching TRBD1 (5 bases). V was trimmed by 8 bases and J by 1 base, leaving 15 bases between them. This CDR3 contains 15 residues. Germline loops: CDR1 MDHEN, CDR2 SYDVKM. CDR3 residues: CASGMTGTSNQPQHF. The CDR3 DNA reads as TGTGCCAGCGGAATGACGGGGACGAGCAATCAGCCCCAGCATTTT.

The J gene is TRBJ1-4, the V gene TRBV9; 9 bases fit TRBD1. V dropped 3 bases and J dropped 5; count of bases not matched to a gene: 5. Germline V gives CDR1 SGDLS, CDR2 YYNGEE. CDR3 length: 15 amino acids. This CDR3 reads CASSGPGTGNEKLFF. For the CDR3, the DNA is TGTGCCAGCAGCGGGCCCGGGACAGGGAATGAAAAACTGTTTTTT.

The V and J genes are TRBV5-8 and TRBJ1-1; D is unclear. V was trimmed by 0 bases and J by 8 bases, leaving 8 bases between them. This CDR3 has 12 amino acids. Germline V gives CDR1 SGHTS, CDR2 YDEGEE. CDR3 residues: CASSLALAEAFF. DNA for the CDR3: TGTGCCAGCAGCTTGGCCCTCGCCGAAGCTTTCTTT.

V is TRBV18 and J is TRBJ2-2, with TRBD1 matching over 11 bases. V was pared by 4 bases and J by 5 bases, with 6 bases of the junction left unmatched. The CDR3 is made up of 16 amino acids. CDR1 is KGHSH and CDR2 is LQKENI in the germline V gene. The CDR3, as DNA: TGTGCCAGCTCACGCTCCGGGACAGGGGGGACCGGGGAGCTGTTTTTT. Its translation is CASSRSGTGGTGELFF.

The rearrangement uses TRBV5-1 and TRBJ1-1, with D perhaps TRBD1 (5 bases). Deletions cut 2 bases from V and 2 bases from J, with 13 bases between. The germline CDR1 and CDR2 sequences are SGHRS and YFSETQ. The CDR3 loop spans 15 amino acids. The CDR3 spells CASSLQTGSNTEAFF. The DNA for the CDR3 is TGCGCCAGCAGCTTACAAACAGGTTCCAACACTGAAGCTTTCTTT.

The chain recombines TRBV5-5 with TRBJ1-1; perhaps TRBD1 as D (5 bases). The CDR3 loop spans 14 amino acids. V dropped 3 bases and J dropped 5 bases, with 14 bases sitting between them. Germline V CDR1 and CDR2: SGHKS, YYEKEE (reference sequence). The CDR3 is CASSSFAGPTEAFF. The DNA of the CDR3 is TGTGCCAGCAGCTCCTTCGCAGGGCCAACTGAAGCTTTCTTT.

Here the CDR3 reads CASSLSQNTGELFF. The CDR3 DNA is TGCGCCAGCAGCTTATCGCAAAACACCGGGGAGCTGTTTTTT. The V and J genes are TRBV5-1 and TRBJ2-2; D is ambiguous. The CDR3 sequence is 14 residues long. CDR1 and CDR2 (germline): SGHRS, YFSETQ. V was trimmed by 2 bases and J by 2 bases, leaving 7 bases between them. The whole variable domain, remainder taken from reference TRBV5-1 and TRBJ2-2, is KAGVTQTPRYLIKTRGQQVTLSCSPISGHRSVSWYQQTPGQGLQFLFEYFSETQRNKGNFPGRFSGRQFSNSRSEMNVSTLELGDSALYLCASSLSQNTGELFFGEGSRLTVL.

The rearrangement links TRBV10-2 to TRBJ1-5; D is undetermined. CDR3 size: 13 residues. V was clipped by 6 bases and J by 3 bases, with 9 bases between them. Germline V gene lookup returns CDR1 WSHSY and CDR2 SAAADI. CDR3 sequence: CASSETDNQPQHF. DNA for the CDR3: TGCGCCAGCAGCGAGACGGACAATCAGCCCCAGCATTTT.

V and J are TRBV9 and TRBJ1-4; D not resolved. This CDR3 spans 13 amino acids. Germline V gene data show CDR1 as SGDLS and CDR2 as YYNGEE. V lost 1 base and J lost 8, with 9 bases in between. The CDR3 sequence is CASSVSTDEKLFF. As DNA, the CDR3 is TGTGCCAGCAGCGTATCGACGGACGAAAAACTGTTTTTT. The full variable domain, with the rest looked up from reference TRBV9 and TRBJ1-4, is DSGVTQTPKHLITATGQRVTLRCSPRSGDLSVYWYQQSLDQGLQFLIQYYNGEERAKGNILERFSAQQFPDLHSELNLSSLELGDSALYFCASSVSTDEKLFFGSGTQLSVL.

The chain combines TRBV5-1 with TRBJ2-5, with D unresolved. V lost 1 base, J lost 0 bases, and 7 bases lay in between. This CDR3 has 14 residues. Per germline, CDR1 SGHRS and CDR2 YFSETQ. The CDR3 protein is CASSLSAHQETQYF. The CDR3, as DNA: TGCGCCAGCAGCTTGTCCGCACACCAAGAGACCCAGTACTTC.

The chain joins TRBV19 to TRBJ1-5; no clear D. Trimming took off 7 bases at V and 0 bases at J, with 7 bases between the two ends. This CDR3 region has 13 residues. Germline V CDR1 and CDR2: LNHDA, SQIVND (reference sequence). The CDR3 DNA follows: TGTGCCAGTACCTACAGTAGCAATCAGCCCCAGCATTTT. Translating it yields CASTYSSNQPQHF. Full variable domain (missing parts from reference TRBV19 and TRBJ1-5): DGGITQSPKYLFRKEGQNVTLSCEQNLNHDAMYWYRQDPGQGLRLIYYSQIVNDFQKGDIAEGYSVSREKKESFPLTVTSAQKNPTAFYLCASTYSSNQPQHFGDGTRLSIL.

This clone was counted a single time. The V and J genes are TRBV6-5 and TRBJ1-2; D not certain. V dropped 4 bases and J dropped 5 bases, with 11 bases sitting between them. The CDR3 loop spans 13 amino acids. Germline CDR1 reads MNHEY; CDR2 reads SVGAGI. CDR3 in DNA: TGTGCCAGCAGTTTCCACCCTGCATATGGCTACACCTTC. Protein sequence: CASSFHPAYGYTF.

The gene calls are TRBV6-5 and TRBJ2-5, with D uncertain. V lost 9 bases and J 8 bases, leaving 16 bases between the germline ends. The germline V gene has CDR1 MNHEY and CDR2 SVGAGI. CDR3 length: 12 amino acids. The CDR3 is CARIGIRTTQYF. CDR3 DNA sequence: TGTGCCAGGATCGGAATTCGTACAACCCAGTACTTC.

The chain links TRBV6-5 to TRBJ2-7; D call uncertain. The CDR3 loop spans 14 amino acids. The V end was cut by 4 bases, the J end by 2 bases, with 12 bases between. Germline V gene sequence: CDR1 MNHEY, CDR2 SVGAGI. CDR3 in DNA: TGTGCCAGCAGTTCCCCCAGAGCGACCTACGAGCAGTACTTC. Translated: CASSSPRATYEQYF.

V gene TRBV2 combines with J gene TRBJ2-5; maybe TRBD2 (6 bases). The CDR3 has 15 residues. Germline V lookup: CDR1 SNHLY, CDR2 FYNNEI. The V and J ends lost 6 bases and 5 bases respectively, with 19 bases between them. CDR3 loop: CASRGGDGGGETQYF. Written as DNA, the CDR3 is TGTGCCAGCAGGGGGGGTGACGGTGGCGGTGAGACCCAGTACTTC.

This clone was seen only once. The junction departs from germline at one end; a sequencing error may be responsible. V and J are TRBV5-1 and TRBJ1-1, with 7 bases lining up with TRBD1. The germline gives CDR1 SGHRS, CDR2 YFSETQ. The CDR3 sequence is 15 residues long. The chain's CDR3 is CTSSLPGQRNTEAFF. The CDR3, as DNA: TGCACCAGCAGCCTACCGGGACAGAGGAACACTGAAGCTTTCTTT.

The chain couples TRBV18 to TRBJ1-1; possible D gene TRBD1, 6 bases. The length of the CDR3 is 14 residues. The V gene lost 5 bases and the J gene lost 1 base, with 11 bases spanning the gap. In germline, CDR1 is KGHSH, CDR2 LQKENI. The CDR3 region is CASSGLQGNTEAFF. CDR3 in DNA: TGTGCCAGCTCAGGACTACAGGGGAACACTGAAGCTTTCTTT.

V usage is TRBV6-5 and J usage is TRBJ2-7; D call uncertain. CDR3 size: 13 residues. Trimming removed 5 bases from V and 2 bases from J, with 10 bases in between. The germline CDR1 and CDR2 sequences are MNHEY and SVGAGI. The CDR3 loop reads CASSQAPTYEQYF. In nucleotides, the CDR3 is TGTGCCAGCAGTCAGGCCCCTACCTACGAGCAGTACTTC.

V usage is TRBV24-1 and J usage is TRBJ2-3; D unresolved. Per germline, CDR1 KGHDR and CDR2 SFDVKD. Trimming pared 2 bases from V and 2 bases from J, leaving 10 bases between. The CDR3 loop spans 15 amino acids. CDR3 DNA sequence: TGTGCCACCAGTGATTCTCCCAGCGACACAGATACGCAGTATTTT. Residues: CATSDSPSDTDTQYF.

The genes are TRBV9 and TRBJ2-5, with TRBD2 as a possible D gene (5 bases). The V gene's germline CDR1 is SGDLS and CDR2 YYNGEE. Between the trimmed V and J ends, which lost 4 bases and 9 bases, there was a span of 13 bases. This CDR3 contains 12 residues. CDR3 protein: CASSQQPGAQYF. CDR3 DNA sequence: TGTGCCAGCAGCCAGCAACCCGGGGCCCAGTACTTC.

The chain recombines TRBV11-2 with TRBJ2-2; 10 nucleotides match TRBD1. This CDR3 region has 16 residues. V was pared by 1 base and J by 5 bases, with 4 bases of the junction left unmatched. CDR1 and CDR2 (germline): SGHAT, FQNNGV. CDR3 DNA: TGTGCCAGCAGCTTAGGGACAGGGGGGGCTACCGGGGAGCTGTTTTTT. It translates to CASSLGTGGATGELFF.

V is TRBV5-1 and J is TRBJ1-1; 7 bases fit TRBD1. V lost 5 bases, J lost 1 base, and 2 bases stayed unmatched. The CDR3 covers 13 residues. In germline, CDR1 is SGHRS, CDR2 YFSETQ. The DNA for the CDR3 is TGCGCCAGCAGGCACAGGGGGAACACTGAAGCTTTCTTT. It specifies CASRHRGNTEAFF.

The genes are TRBV3-1 (or the pseudogene TRBV3-2) and TRBJ2-1; the D gene is possibly TRBD1 (6 bases). Trimming shortened V by 4 bases and J by 12 bases, and 16 bases separated the two germline ends. CDR3 size: 13 residues. The germline V gene encodes CDR1 LGHDT and CDR2 YNNKEL (reference sequence). CDR3 DNA sequence: TGTGCCAGCAGCCTACTCTCACAGGGCGGGCAGTTCTTC. Protein sequence: CASSLLSQGGQFF.

The chain is built from TRBV10-3 and TRBJ1-2; 9 bases fit TRBD1. Per germline, CDR1 ENHRY and CDR2 SYGVKD. The V segment lost 5 bases and the J segment 2 bases; nucleotides outside the gene matches: 18. This CDR3 contains 19 residues. CDR3: CAISKIGQGQPNKNYGYTF. The CDR3, as DNA: TGTGCCATCAGTAAAATAGGACAGGGGCAGCCGAACAAGAACTATGGCTACACCTTC.